These 5 T cell receptor beta chains were sequenced from one sample in a study of T cell responses to AZD1222 COVID-19 vaccine. Repertoires were generated with immunoSEQ multiplex PCR, while TCRdb's copy carries only in-frame clones and drops some. The table shows about 100,000 clones, with approximately 87% occurring only once. The sample here was peripheral blood, taken on day 0 of MenACWY control vaccination. Every receptor here comes from an adult in good health.

V gene TRBV5-4 combines with J gene TRBJ2-2; 16 bases agree with TRBD2. There are 18 residues in the CDR3. Germline loops: CDR1 SGHNT, CDR2 YYREEE (reference sequence). V was pared by 4 bases and J by 6 bases, with 9 bases of the junction left unmatched. CDR3 bases: TGTGCCAGCAGCCCGCCGGGACTAGCGGGGGGGCGGGCCGGGGAGCTGTTTTTT. Its translation: CASSPPGLAGGRAGELFF.

This clone was seen once. This rearrangement joins TRBV7-8 to TRBJ1-4; 10 bases match TRBD1. CDR1 is SGHVS, CDR2 FQNEAQ, per germline. The CDR3 has 14 amino acids. With 5 bases clipped from V and 8 bases from J, the junction kept 5 bases outside the gene matches. The CDR3 protein is CASSPGTGEEKLFF. CDR3 nucleotides: TGTGCCAGCAGCCCTGGGACAGGGGAGGAAAAACTGTTTTTT.

V gene TRBV2 combines with J gene TRBJ1-5, with D perhaps matching TRBD1 (5 bases). Germline CDR1 reads SNHLY; CDR2 reads FYNNEI. V lost 5 bases and J 2 bases, leaving 13 bases between the germline ends. The CDR3 totals 15 residues. This CDR3 reads CASSLATGRNQPQHF. The CDR3 nucleotides are TGTGCCAGCAGTCTCGCAACGGGACGCAATCAGCCCCAGCATTTT.

The chain combines TRBV6-2 or TRBV6-3 with TRBJ1-1; D might be TRBD1 (5 bases). From germline, CDR1 is MNHEY and CDR2 SVGEGT. The V gene lost 0 bases and the J gene lost 0 bases, with 11 bases spanning the gap. The CDR3 runs 16 residues. CDR3 amino acids: CASSYSQENMNTEAFF. The DNA for the CDR3 is TGTGCCAGCAGTTACTCACAGGAAAACATGAACACTGAAGCTTTCTTT.

The chain joins TRBV2 to TRBJ1-3; D is undetermined. Per the germline V gene, CDR1 is SNHLY and CDR2 is FYNNEI. The CDR3 runs 12 residues. Trimming took off 4 bases at V and 14 bases at J, with 15 bases between the two ends. CDR3 region: CASSVIRAIVYF. The CDR3 DNA is TGTGCCAGCAGTGTAATCCGGGCCATCGTATATTTT.